This T cell receptor beta chain was found in a study of shared clonotypes between healthy human individuals. The CDR3 is 14 residues long. The germline CDR1 and CDR2 sequences are GTSNPN and SVGIG (reference sequence). Trimming shortened V by 4 bases and J by 2 bases, and 12 bases separated the two germline ends. The unsorted PBMC replicate PCRs were performed with about 280 ng DNA, around 30,000 T cell genomes. Some clones are missing from TCRdb's copy, which holds only in-frame ones; the method was immunoSEQ multiplex PCR. The sample lists hundreds of thousands of clones; over 60% were seen once. None of the donors, who were healthy HIV-negative adults, had recently had acute infections or vaccinations. A remark on this clone: The identical CDR3 is also encoded by other nucleotide sequences in the sample.

Material for sequencing was PBMCs. The V gene is TRBV30, the J gene TRBJ1-5; D is perhaps TRBD1 (5 bases). The clonotype originates from a woman aged 40 to 49 in good health. Some clones in this sample may be carry-over from other donors' samples. The CDR3 reads CAWTNGGGNQPQHF. For the CDR3, the DNA is TGTGCCTGGACTAATGGGGGAGGCAATCAGCCCCAGCATTTT.